One and the same sample provided the 8 T cell receptor beta chains below, sequenced in a study of cytomegalovirus exposure and HLA in healthy donors. Using immunoSEQ multiplex PCR, the repertoire was profiled, and TCRdb retains in-frame clones only, with some absent. The sample has roughly 95,000 clones; 85% are singletons. Sequencing was done on a sample of PBMCs. These receptors were collected from a man in his late teens or twenties in good health and CMV-seropositive.

The chain has TRBV4-1 and TRBJ2-5, with D possibly TRBD2 on 6 matching bases. CDR3 size: 16 residues. Germline V gene lookup returns CDR1 MGHRA and CDR2 YSYEKL. The ends were cut back, 2 bases at V and 4 bases at J, with 17 bases in the middle. CDR3 sequence reads: CASSQRLAVVGETQYF. The CDR3 DNA reads TGCGCCAGCAGCCAACGTTTAGCGGTGGTGGGAGAGACCCAGTACTTC.

The V and J genes are TRBV9 and TRBJ1-2; 7 positions match TRBD1. Germline V CDR1 and CDR2: SGDLS, YYNGEE. The CDR3 loop spans 13 amino acids. Germline trimming cut 0 bases from V and 8 bases from J; bases unmatched to any gene: 4. The CDR3 coding sequence is TGTGCCAGCAGCGTAGAAGGGGGCCGGGGCTACACCTTC. Amino acid sequence: CASSVEGGRGYTF. Combining the CDR3 with reference TRBV9 and TRBJ1-2 gives the whole variable domain DSGVTQTPKHLITATGQRVTLRCSPRSGDLSVYWYQQSLDQGLQFLIQYYNGEERAKGNILERFSAQQFPDLHSELNLSSLELGDSALYFCASSVEGGRGYTFGSGTRLTVV.

Note on this clone: This specimen includes other DNA sequences encoding the same CDR3. The chain uses TRBV29-1 and TRBJ2-3; D gene uncertain. This CDR3 is built from 11 residues. Per the germline V gene, CDR1 is SQVTM and CDR2 is ANQGSEA. V lost 5 bases to trimming and J lost 1 base, with 4 bases between them. This chain's CDR3 is CSVSGTDTQYF. The CDR3 DNA sequence: TGCAGCGTTAGCGGCACAGATACGCAGTATTTT.

Written as DNA, the CDR3 is TGTGCCAGCAGTTCCCGGACTAGCGGTCTCACAGATACGCAGTATTTT. Translating gives CASSSRTSGLTDTQYF. V usage is TRBV2 and J usage is TRBJ2-3; TRBD2 matches 10 bases. There are 16 residues in the CDR3. V dropped 5 bases and J dropped 2; count of bases not matched to a gene: 7. Germline CDR1 and CDR2: SNHLY and FYNNEI.

This chain connects TRBV5-1 to TRBJ2-5; 7 nucleotides agree with TRBD2. Germline trimming cut 10 bases from V and 3 bases from J; bases unmatched to any gene: 9. Germline CDR1 and CDR2: SGHRS and YFSETQ. This CDR3 has 13 residues. The chain's CDR3 is CARLAGEEETQYF. The CDR3 DNA reads TGCGCCCGCCTGGCGGGGGAAGAAGAGACCCAGTACTTC.

The chain employs TRBV6-1 and TRBJ2-7; a weak D match, TRBD1 (5 bases). V shed 9 bases and J shed 2 bases, with 17 bases lying between them. Germline CDR1 MNHNS, CDR2 SASEGT. There are 14 residues in the CDR3. The chain's CDR3 is CASSQVLLPYEQYV. CDR3 nucleotide sequence: TGTGCCAGTTCACAGGTTCTGTTACCCTACGAGCAGTACGTC.

The J gene is TRBJ1-4, the V gene TRBV28; 8 bases line up with TRBD1. Germline V CDR1 and CDR2: MDHEN, SYDVKM. J gave up 8 bases and V 4 bases, and 6 bases lay outside the gene matches. The CDR3 consists of 14 residues. CDR3 coding DNA: TGTGCCAGCAGTTCCGACAGGGGTAACGAAAAACTGTTTTTT. It translates to CASSSDRGNEKLFF.

This rearrangement joins TRBV7-8 to TRBJ2-7; perhaps TRBD1 as D (6 bases). Germline V lookup: CDR1 SGHVS, CDR2 FQNEAQ. Trimming removed 5 bases at V and 3 bases at J, with 20 bases between. This CDR3 has 16 amino acids. CDR3 nucleotide sequence: TGTGCCAGCAGCCGTCTTAACAGGGAAAAGGGCTACGAGCAGTACTTC. Its translation: CASSRLNREKGYEQYF.